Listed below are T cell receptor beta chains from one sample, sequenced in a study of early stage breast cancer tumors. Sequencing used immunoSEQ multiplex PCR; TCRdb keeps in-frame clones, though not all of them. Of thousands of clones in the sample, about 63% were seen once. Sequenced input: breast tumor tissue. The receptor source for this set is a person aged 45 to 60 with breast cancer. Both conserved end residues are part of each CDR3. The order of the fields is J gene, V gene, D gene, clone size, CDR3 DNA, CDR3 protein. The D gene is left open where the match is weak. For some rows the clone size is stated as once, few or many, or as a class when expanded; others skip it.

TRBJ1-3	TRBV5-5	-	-	TGTGCCAGCAGTAGAGCAGGGGTATCGGGAAACACCATATATTTT	CASSRAGVSGNTIYF
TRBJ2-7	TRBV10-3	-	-	TGTGCCATCAGTGGGGGACCCCTTTCCTACGAGCAGTACTTC	CAISGGPLSYEQYF
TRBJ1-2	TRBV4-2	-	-	TGTGCCAGCAGCCAAGGTAGCTACCAGGGGCGGGATGGCTACACCTTC	CASSQGSYQGRDGYTF
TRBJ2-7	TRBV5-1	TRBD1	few	TGCGCCAGCAGCGCTTGGGACAGCCGCTCCTACGAGCAGTACTTC	CASSAWDSRSYEQYF
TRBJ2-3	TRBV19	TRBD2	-	TGTGCCAGTAGCATTAGCGGGAGCACAGATACGCAGTATTTT	CASSISGSTDTQYF
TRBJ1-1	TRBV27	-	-	TGTGCCAGCAGTTCTCACTTGGGGGCCGTGAACACTGAAGCTTTCTTT	CASSSHLGAVNTEAFF
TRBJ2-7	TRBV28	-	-	TGTGCCAGCACTTCGAACGAACGCGAGCAGTACTTC	CASTSNEREQYF
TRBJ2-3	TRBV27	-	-	TGTGCCAGCAGTTTATATTACCGGAGCACAGATACGCAGTATTTT	CASSLYYRSTDTQYF
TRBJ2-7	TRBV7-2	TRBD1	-	TGTGCCAGCAGCTTAGTTTTCGGGACAGGGTACGAGCAGTACTTC	CASSLVFGTGYEQYF
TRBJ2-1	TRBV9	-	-	TGTGCCAGCAGCGCCCCAGGGCAGACGAACTACAATGAGCAGTTCTTC	CASSAPGQTNYNEQFF
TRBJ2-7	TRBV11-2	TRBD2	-	TGTGCCAGCAGCTTAGATCGGGCTAGCGGGACCTACGAGCAGTACTTC	CASSLDRASGTYEQYF
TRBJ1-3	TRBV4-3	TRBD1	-	TGCGCCAGCAGCCAAAGACAGGGGATAAACACCATATATTTT	CASSQRQGINTIYF
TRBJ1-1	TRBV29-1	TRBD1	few	TGCAGCGTCCCAGTGCAGGGGGCGCTTGGAGCTTTCTTT	CSVPVQGALGAFF
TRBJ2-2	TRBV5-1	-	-	TGCGCCAGCAGCCTGTGGGGCATAGCGGCCAACACCGGGGAGCTGTTTTTT	CASSLWGIAANTGELFF
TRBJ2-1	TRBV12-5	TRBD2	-	TGTGCTAGTGGTTTCTGGCTAGCGGGAGGCCACAATGAGCAGTTCTTC	CASGFWLAGGHNEQFF
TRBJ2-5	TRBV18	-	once	TGTGCCAGCTCACCAGGGGACCAAGAGACCCAGTACTTC	CASSPGDQETQYF
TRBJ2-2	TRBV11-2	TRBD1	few	TGTGCCAGCAGCCCAGACAGGGGGCGCACCGGGGAGCTGTTTTTT	CASSPDRGRTGELFF
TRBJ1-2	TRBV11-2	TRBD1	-	TGTGCCAGCAGCTTAAACAGGGGCTCGGGCTATGGCTACACCTTC	CASSLNRGSGYGYTF
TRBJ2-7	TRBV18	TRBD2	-	TGTGCCAGCTCAGCGGGACTAGCGGGATCAATCTCCTACGAGCAGTACTTC	CASSAGLAGSISYEQYF
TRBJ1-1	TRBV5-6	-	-	TGTGCCAGCAGCTCCACCGGGATCGTGGTAGCTTTCTTT	CASSSTGIVVAFF
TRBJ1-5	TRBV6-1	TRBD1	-	TGTGCCAGCAGTGGACAGGGCGGCCAGCCCCAGCATTTT	CASSGQGGQPQHF
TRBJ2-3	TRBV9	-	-	TGTGCCAGCAGCCCGTATGCCGGGATAAGCACAGATACGCAGTATTTT	CASSPYAGISTDTQYF
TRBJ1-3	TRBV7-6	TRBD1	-	TGTGCCAGCAGCTTAGCGGTTAGGGGGCTCGGAAACACCATATATTTT	CASSLAVRGLGNTIYF
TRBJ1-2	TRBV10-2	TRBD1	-	TGCGCCAGCAGTGAAACAGGGGGCAGCTATGGCTACACCTTC	CASSETGGSYGYTF
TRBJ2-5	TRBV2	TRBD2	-	TGTGCCAGCACATATAGCGGGATCTCCCAAGAGACCCAGTACTTC	CASTYSGISQETQYF
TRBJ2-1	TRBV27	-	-	TGTGCCAGCAGTTTAGACGGCCTCTACAATGAGCAGTTCTTC	CASSLDGLYNEQFF
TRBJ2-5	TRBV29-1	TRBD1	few	TGCAGCGTTGAGGGAACGACAGGGACGGAGACCCAGTACTTC	CSVEGTTGTETQYF
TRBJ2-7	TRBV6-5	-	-	TGTGCCATCAGTGGGGGGGACACGACCTACGAGCAGTACTTC	CAISGGDTTYEQYF
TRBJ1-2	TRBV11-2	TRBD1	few	TGTGCCAGCAGCTTAGGGACAGGGAACTATGGCTACACCTTC	CASSLGTGNYGYTF
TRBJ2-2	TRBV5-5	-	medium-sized	TGTGCCAGCAGCTTGGCGACAATTTACACCGGGGAGCTGTTTTTT	CASSLATIYTGELFF
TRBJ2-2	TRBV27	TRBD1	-	TGTGCCAGCAGTTTAGTCCACAGGGGGTCCGGGGAGCTGTTTTTT	CASSLVHRGSGELFF
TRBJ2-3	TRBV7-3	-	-	TGTGCCAGCAGCCCATTGGGCGGAGATACAGATACGCAGTATTTT	CASSPLGGDTDTQYF
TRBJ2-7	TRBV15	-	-	TGTGCCACCAGCAGATCCAGAAGGGGGACCCAGGGGTCGTACGAGCAGTACTTC	CATSRSRRGTQGSYEQYF
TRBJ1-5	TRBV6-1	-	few	TGTGCCAGCGGCGGGCCTAGCAATCAGCCCCAGCATTTT	CASGGPSNQPQHF
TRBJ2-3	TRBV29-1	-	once	TGCAGCGTTGACCCAGGGCTAACTCAGTATTTT	CSVDPGLTQYF
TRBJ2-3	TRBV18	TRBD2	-	TGTGCCAGCTCACCACCCAAACTAGCGGGAGGGGCAGATACGCAGTATTTT	CASSPPKLAGGADTQYF
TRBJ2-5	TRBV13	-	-	TGTGCCAGCAGCCCGAAGGCAAGGCAGGAGACCCAGTACTTC	CASSPKARQETQYF
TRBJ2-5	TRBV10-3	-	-	TGTGCCATCCGCCCGGGGGTTATTCAAGAGACCCAGTACTTC	CAIRPGVIQETQYF
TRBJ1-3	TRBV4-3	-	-	TGCGCCAGCAGCCAAGGCCGGGGCCTCTCTGGAAACACCATATATTTT	CASSQGRGLSGNTIYF